A single sample is the source of the 23 T cell receptor beta chains below, sequenced in a study of blood T cells in healthy people across ages. The second PCR ran 7 to 11 cycles with a sample-barcoded 5' primer and J-beta primers. One entry per CDR3 protein results from TCRdb running MiXCR on the 5' RACE reads. The table has around 990,000 distinct CDR3 sequences, 20% to 25% seen once. The same sample was also studied in work on T cells of mothers and their children.

Sequenced input: blood. The receptors come from a girl aged 2 to 10 in good health.

The chain joins TRBV6-5 to TRBJ2-7; possible D gene TRBD2, 5 bases. V was pared by 0 bases and J by 3 bases, with 9 bases between. This CDR3 contains 14 residues. Germline CDR1 MNHEY, CDR2 SVGAGI. The CDR3 coding sequence is TGTGCCAGCAGTTACTCTACTAGTTACTACGAGCAGTACTTC. Translation: CASSYSTSYYEQYF.

CDR3 sequence: CASNRDLEAFF. The CDR3 DNA follows: TGCGCCAGCAACCGGGACCTCGAAGCTTTCTTT. This chain connects TRBV5-1 to TRBJ1-1; possibly TRBD1 for D (5 bases). Germline CDR1 is SGHRS and CDR2 is YFSETQ. Trimming removed 6 bases from V and 8 bases from J, with 11 bases in between. The CDR3 is made up of 11 amino acids.

The sample holds a few counts of this clonotype. The chain uses TRBV7-6 and TRBJ1-1; no clear D. Germline V gene lookup returns CDR1 SGHVS and CDR2 FNYEAQ. The length of the CDR3 is 14 residues. V was shortened by 5 bases and J by 3 bases, with 13 bases between the two germline ends. This chain's CDR3 is CASSLNRKDTEAFF. CDR3 nucleotide sequence: TGTGCCAGCAGCCTAAACCGGAAGGACACTGAAGCTTTCTTT.

The chain uses TRBV6-6 and TRBJ1-3; 7 bases align to TRBD1. Germline V gene lookup returns CDR1 MNHNY and CDR2 SVGAGI (reference sequence). The CDR3 is made up of 16 amino acids. V trimming: 0 bases; J trimming: 4 bases; junction bases outside the gene matches: 6. The CDR3 region has the DNA TGTGCCAGCAGTTACTCGAGGCAGGGGGACGGAAACACCATATATTTT. Protein product: CASSYSRQGDGNTIYF.

Notes on this clonotype: The DNA is left out, because the CDR3 cannot be placed on it with certainty; the CDR3 is given as TCRdb lists it. This sequence joins TRBV28 and TRBJ2-3. Germline V CDR1 and CDR2: MDHEN, SYDVKM. The CDR3 has 12 amino acids, counting both end residues. CDR3 amino acids: CASSSSPDTQYF.

In this sample, this clonotype turned up a few times. The V gene is TRBV4-2, the J gene TRBJ2-3; 8 bases fit TRBD2. The CDR3 consists of 17 residues. CDR1 is LGHNA, CDR2 YNFKEQ, per germline. The J segment lost 1 base and the V segment lost 0 bases, leaving 6 bases of the junction unmatched. The CDR3 DNA follows: TGTGCCAGCAGCCAAGAGGGGGCAGCGGGGGGCACAGATACGCAGTATTTT. As protein: CASSQEGAAGGTDTQYF.

CDR3 in DNA: TGTGCCATCAGTGAGTCGGTGGGCCCTCCCTACAATGAGCAGTTCTTC. Its protein is CAISESVGPPYNEQFF. The chain combines TRBV10-3 with TRBJ2-1, with D unclear. The CDR3 has 16 residues. Germline V gene lookup returns CDR1 ENHRY and CDR2 SYGVKD. The V end was cut by 0 bases, the J end by 2 bases, with 11 bases between.

This clonotype has a handful of counts. The gene calls are TRBV20-1 and TRBJ2-1; TRBD2 agrees at 10 bases. CDR1 DFQATT and CDR2 SNEGSKA come from the germline V gene (reference sequence). Trimming cost V 7 bases and J 8 bases; bases outside gene matches: 5. The CDR3 has 12 residues. DNA for the CDR3: TGCAGTGTGGCTAGCGGGAGTGATGAGCAGTTCTTC. It codes for CSVASGSDEQFF.

This sequence joins TRBV29-1 and TRBJ2-3; 7 bases align to TRBD2. The germline V gene has CDR1 SQVTM and CDR2 ANQGSEA. The CDR3 is 13 amino acids. The V gene end was trimmed by 7 bases and the J gene end by 0 bases; junction bases not matched to a gene: 4. CDR3 region: CSADSGSTDTQYF. The CDR3 DNA reads TGCAGCGCCGATAGCGGGAGCACAGATACGCAGTATTTT.

The V call is TRBV6-1, the J call TRBJ2-5; D assignment may be TRBD1 or TRBD2 (5 bases each). The germline CDR1 and CDR2 sequences are MNHNS and SASEGT. V shed 6 bases and J shed 1 base, with 15 bases lying between them. CDR3 length equals 15 residues. CDR3 region: CASSQRRDRQETQYF. The CDR3 nucleotides are TGTGCCAGCAGCCAGAGACGGGACCGCCAAGAGACCCAGTACTTC.

J is TRBJ2-7 and V is TRBV7-2; D gene uncertain. The CDR3 consists of 14 residues. V was trimmed by 3 bases and J by 1 base, leaving 10 bases between them. CDR1 is SGHTA and CDR2 is FQGNSA in the germline V gene. CDR3 sequence reads: CASSFEQKSYEQYF. The CDR3 DNA follows: TGTGCCAGCAGCTTTGAACAGAAATCCTACGAGCAGTACTTC.

The sample holds a few counts of this clonotype. At one boundary the junction diverges from the germline segment, which might be a read error. The chain combines TRBV10-3 with TRBJ1-2; no clear D. This CDR3 contains 20 residues. The V gene's germline CDR1 is ENHRY and CDR2 SYGVKD. The CDR3 nucleotides are TGTGCCATGAGTGATTTCCTCAAAGGTGTGGGAAAGAGGAGAAACTATGGCTACACCTTC. This encodes CAMSDFLKGVGKRRNYGYTF.

This clonotype was counted only a few times. The V and J genes are TRBV9 and TRBJ2-7; D is perhaps TRBD1 or TRBD2 (5 bases each). CDR1 is SGDLS and CDR2 is YYNGEE in the germline V gene. Trimming removed 2 bases at V and 3 bases at J, with 24 bases between. The CDR3 runs 18 residues. CDR3 bases: TGTGCCAGCAGCGTGCGACCGGAGAGGGTTGGGGGATACTACGAGCAGTACTTC. It translates to CASSVRPERVGGYYEQYF. The entire variable domain, with the rest obtained from reference TRBV9 and TRBJ2-7, is as follows: DSGVTQTPKHLITATGQRVTLRCSPRSGDLSVYWYQQSLDQGLQFLIQYYNGEERAKGNILERFSAQQFPDLHSELNLSSLELGDSALYFCASSVRPERVGGYYEQYFGPGTRLTVT.

This clonotype was seen only a few times. Written as DNA, the CDR3 is TGCAGCGTTGAAGACCCCGGGACACCCTACGAGCAGTACTTC. It is translated as CSVEDPGTPYEQYF. V is TRBV29-1 and J is TRBJ2-7; a weak D match, TRBD1 (6 bases). Germline V gene sequence: CDR1 SQVTM, CDR2 ANQGSEA. V lost 0 bases and J lost 2, with 11 bases in between. The CDR3 totals 14 residues.

Only a few counts were recorded for this clonotype. With a much larger clone just one base away, this may be a read error. The rearrangement uses TRBV18 and TRBJ2-7; D not resolved. In germline, CDR1 is KGHSH, CDR2 LQKENI. The CDR3 contains 14 residues. CDR3 nucleotide sequence: TGTGCCAGCTCACTCCCCGGTCTCTCCTACGAGCGGTACTTC. It codes for CASSLPGLSYERYF.

The rearrangement links TRBV20-1 to TRBJ2-3, with 9 bases aligning to TRBD2. J gave up 4 bases and V 5 bases, and 13 bases lay outside the gene matches. The CDR3 contains 16 residues. Germline values: CDR1 DFQATT, CDR2 SNEGSKA (reference sequence). DNA of the CDR3: TGCAGTGCTTCTACGCTAGCGGGGATCCGCCCAGATACGCAGTATTTT. Protein: CSASTLAGIRPDTQYF.

As to this clonotype: The junction departs from the called germline gene at one end, perhaps through a read error. This chain's CDR3 is CASSDSLSGRPFF. CDR3 coding DNA: TGCGCCAGCAGCGATTCCCTTAGCGGGAGGCCGTTCTTC. V is TRBV4-1 and J is TRBJ2-5; TRBD2 matches 10 bases. Germline-derived CDR1 and CDR2 are MGHRA and YSYEKL. This CDR3 comprises 13 residues.

This clonotype was seen only a few times. The genes are TRBV4-3 and TRBJ2-7; D not certain. Trimming took off 0 bases at V and 3 bases at J, with 12 bases between the two ends. Germline lookup yields CDR1 LGHNA and CDR2 YSLEER. CDR3 size: 15 residues. The CDR3 sequence: CASSQESLPNYEQYF. The CDR3, as DNA: TGCGCCAGCAGCCAAGAGTCCTTGCCGAACTACGAGCAGTACTTC.

V and J are TRBV9 and TRBJ2-5; perhaps TRBD2 as D (5 bases). Gene TRBJ2-7 matches the end of the DNA better, so the J call may be wrong. The CDR3 covers 14 residues. Germline CDR1 and CDR2: SGDLS and YYNGEE. The CDR3 loop is CASGRDMIPYEQYF. In nucleotides, the CDR3 is TGTGCCAGCGGCCGGGATATGATCCCCTACGAGCAGTACTTC.

The chain joins TRBV7-9 to TRBJ2-5; D unclear. The germline gives CDR1 SEHNR, CDR2 FQNEAQ (reference sequence). The ends were cut back, 5 bases at V and 2 bases at J, with 15 bases in the middle. The CDR3 covers 15 residues. For the CDR3, the DNA is TGTGCCAGCAGCATCCTCTGGGGTAGGCAAGAGACCCAGTACTTC. Translating it yields CASSILWGRQETQYF.

The genes are TRBV12-3 or TRBV12-4 and TRBJ2-2; 7 positions agree with TRBD1. J gave up 4 bases and V 4 bases, and 9 bases lay outside the gene matches. The CDR3 consists of 16 residues. CDR3 sequence: CASSSRQGVSTGELFF. As DNA, the CDR3 is TGTGCCAGCAGTTCTCGCCAGGGGGTTTCCACCGGGGAGCTGTTTTTT.

V and J are TRBV20-1 and TRBJ2-7; no definite D call. The J call could be wrong; TRBJ2-1 is a better fit for the DNA end. This CDR3 is built from 10 residues. Germline V gives CDR1 DFQATT, CDR2 SNEGSKA (reference sequence). The CDR3 DNA reads as TGCAGTGCTATTACCCATGAGCAGTTCTTC. Amino acid sequence: CSAITHEQFF.

A few counts support this clonotype. CDR3 loop: CASSPGLQQETQYF. CDR3 nucleotide sequence: TGTGCCAGCAGCCCGGGGCTCCAACAAGAGACCCAGTACTTC. V and J are TRBV7-2 and TRBJ2-5; D tentatively reads TRBD1 or TRBD2 (5 bases each). The germline V gene has CDR1 SGHTA and CDR2 FQGNSA. The V gene lost 5 bases and the J gene lost 2 bases, with 12 bases spanning the gap. The CDR3 has 14 residues.